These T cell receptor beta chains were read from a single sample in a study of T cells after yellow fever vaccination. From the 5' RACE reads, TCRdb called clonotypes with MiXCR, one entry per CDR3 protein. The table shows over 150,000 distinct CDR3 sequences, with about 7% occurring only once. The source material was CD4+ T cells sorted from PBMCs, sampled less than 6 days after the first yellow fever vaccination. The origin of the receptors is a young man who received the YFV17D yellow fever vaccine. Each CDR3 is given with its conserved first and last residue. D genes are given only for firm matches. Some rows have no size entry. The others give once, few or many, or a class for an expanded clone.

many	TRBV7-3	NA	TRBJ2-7	CASSPTRDSYEQYF	TGTGCCAGCAGCCCAACCCGAGATTCCTACGAGCAGTACTTC
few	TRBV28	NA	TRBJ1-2	CASSPKGWGYTF	TGTGCCAGCAGCCCTAAAGGCTGGGGCTACACCTTC
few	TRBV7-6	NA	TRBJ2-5	CASSLVARAGQETQYF	TGTGCCAGCAGCTTAGTGGCGCGGGCAGGCCAAGAGACCCAGTACTTC
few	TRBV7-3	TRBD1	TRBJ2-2	CASSLTDREAGELFF	TGTGCCAGCAGCTTAACGGACAGGGAGGCCGGGGAGCTGTTTTTT
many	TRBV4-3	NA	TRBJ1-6	CASSQVRGSSSYNSPLHF	TGCGCCAGCAGCCAAGTGAGGGGGTCCAGCTCCTATAATTCACCCCTCCACTTT
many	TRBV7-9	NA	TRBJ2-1	CASSSFGQPFFYNEQFF	TGTGCCAGCAGCTCCTTCGGGCAGCCGTTCTTCTACAATGAGCAGTTCTTC
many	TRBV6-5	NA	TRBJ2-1	CASSYLLGSSYNEQFF	TGTGCCAGCAGTTATCTCCTTGGAAGCTCCTACAATGAGCAGTTCTTC
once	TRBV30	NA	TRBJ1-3	CAWKPGVAGGNTIYF	TGTGCCTGGAAGCCAGGGGTCGCAGGTGGAAACACCATATATTTT
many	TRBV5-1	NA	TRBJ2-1	CASSLVKVPNEQFF	TGCGCCAGCAGCTTGGTCAAAGTTCCCAATGAGCAGTTCTTC
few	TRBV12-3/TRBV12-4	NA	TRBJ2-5	CASRFGGSPQETQYF	TGTGCCAGCAGGTTTGGGGGCAGCCCCCAAGAGACCCAGTACTTC
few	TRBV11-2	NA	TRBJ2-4	CASSLGLERNIQYF	TGTGCCAGCAGCTTAGGACTAGAAAGAAACATTCAGTACTTC
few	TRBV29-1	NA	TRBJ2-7	CSVAEATLQYF	TGCAGCGTTGCGGAAGCGACTCTTCAGTACTTC
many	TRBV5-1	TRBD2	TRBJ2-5	CASSLEGLVQETQYF	TGCGCCAGCAGCTTGGAGGGACTAGTCCAAGAGACCCAGTACTTC
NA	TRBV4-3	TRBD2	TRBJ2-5	CASSPSGGKRETQYF	TGCGCCAGCAGCCCGAGCGGGGGAAAGAGAGAGACCCAGTACTTC